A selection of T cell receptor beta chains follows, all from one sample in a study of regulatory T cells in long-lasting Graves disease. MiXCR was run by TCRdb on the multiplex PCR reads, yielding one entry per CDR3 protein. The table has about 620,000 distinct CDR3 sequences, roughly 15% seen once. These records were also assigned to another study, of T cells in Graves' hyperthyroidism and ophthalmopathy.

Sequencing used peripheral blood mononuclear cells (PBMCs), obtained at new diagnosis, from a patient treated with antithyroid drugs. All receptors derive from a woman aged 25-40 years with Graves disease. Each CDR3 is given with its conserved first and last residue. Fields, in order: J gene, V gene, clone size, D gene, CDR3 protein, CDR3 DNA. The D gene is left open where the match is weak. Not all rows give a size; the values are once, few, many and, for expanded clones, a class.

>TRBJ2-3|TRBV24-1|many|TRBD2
CATSDSFIPAGARDTQYF
TGTGCCACCAGTGATTCCTTTATTCCAGCGGGAGCCCGAGATACGCAGTATTTT
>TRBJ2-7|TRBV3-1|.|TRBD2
CASSQDPTSGSSYEQYF
TGTGCCAGCAGCCAAGACCCCACGAGCGGGAGCTCCTACGAGCAGTACTTC
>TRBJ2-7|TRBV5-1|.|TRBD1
CASGPGQVYEQYF
TGCGCCAGCGGGCCGGGACAGGTCTACGAGCAGTACTTC
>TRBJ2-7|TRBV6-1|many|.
CASSEDNNYEQYF
TGTGCCAGCAGTGAAGACAACAACTACGAGCAGTACTTC
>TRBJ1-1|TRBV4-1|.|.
CASSQQTANTEAFF
TGCGCCAGCAGCCAGCAGACGGCGAACACTGAAGCTTTCTTT
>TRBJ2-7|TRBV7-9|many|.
CAGTSGDNYEQYF
TGTGCCGGAACCTCCGGAGACAACTACGAGCAGTACTTC
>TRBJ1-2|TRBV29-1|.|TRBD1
CSVGTQGADYDYTF
TGCAGCGTTGGTACACAGGGGGCGGACTATGACTACACCTTC
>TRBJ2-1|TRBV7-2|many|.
CASSLGRGGRTYNEQFF
TGTGCCAGCAGCTTAGGCAGAGGAGGGAGGACTTACAATGAGCAGTTCTTC
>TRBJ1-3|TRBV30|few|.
CAWRFGPPGGNTIYF
TGTGCCTGGAGATTTGGACCGCCGGGTGGAAACACCATATATTTT
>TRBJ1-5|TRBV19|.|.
CASSIWGAKFNQPQHF
TGTGCCAGTAGTATTTGGGGGGCGAAATTTAATCAGCCCCAGCATTTT
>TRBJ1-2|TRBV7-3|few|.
CASSSKGGTSYGYTF
TGTGCCAGCAGCTCAAAGGGGGGGACATCTTATGGCTACACCTTC
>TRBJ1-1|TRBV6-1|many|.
CASRGGLALAYEAFF
TGTGCCAGCAGAGGCGGACTGGCCCTGGCCTATGAAGCTTTCTTT
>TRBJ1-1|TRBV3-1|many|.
CASSQVLLNTEAFF
TGTGCCAGCAGCCAAGTACTACTGAACACTGAAGCTTTCTTT
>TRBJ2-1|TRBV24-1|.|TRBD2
CATSGTSGINEQFF
TGTGCCACCAGTGGGACTAGCGGGATTAATGAGCAGTTCTTC
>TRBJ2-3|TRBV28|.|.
CASSFRGYSTDTQYF
TGTGCCAGCAGTTTCAGAGGGTATAGCACAGATACGCAGTATTTT
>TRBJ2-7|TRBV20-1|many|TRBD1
CSARSRQGPYGEQYF
TGCAGTGCTAGATCCCGACAGGGACCTTATGGCGAGCAGTACTTC
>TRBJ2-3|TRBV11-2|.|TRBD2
CASSSGLAGHQDTQYF
TGTGCCAGCAGCTCCGGACTAGCGGGACATCAAGATACGCAGTATTTT
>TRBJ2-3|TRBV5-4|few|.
CASSLPTRPDTQYF
TGTGCCAGCAGCTTGCCGACCCGACCGGATACGCAGTATTTT
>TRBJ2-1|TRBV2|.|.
CASRLQIATNEQFF
TGTGCCAGCAGATTACAAATTGCAACCAATGAGCAGTTCTTC
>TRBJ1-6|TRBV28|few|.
CASSLGQSNSPLHF
TGTGCCAGCAGTTTAGGACAGTCTAATTCACCCCTCCACTTT
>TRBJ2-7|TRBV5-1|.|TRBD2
CASTIAPGTSGAYEQYF
TGCGCCAGCACCATAGCCCCCGGGACTAGCGGCGCCTACGAGCAGTACTTC
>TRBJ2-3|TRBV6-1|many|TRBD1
CASSDRDRNLDTQYF
TGTGCCAGCAGTGACCGGGACAGAAACCTAGATACGCAGTATTTT
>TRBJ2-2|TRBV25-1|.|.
CASSESGPISAGELFF
TGTGCCAGCAGTGAAAGTGGGCCAATATCGGCCGGGGAGCTGTTTTTT
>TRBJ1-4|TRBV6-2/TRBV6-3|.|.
CASSYGEPNEKLFF
TGTGCCAGCAGTTATGGGGAGCCTAATGAAAAACTGTTTTTT
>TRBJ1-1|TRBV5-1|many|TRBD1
CASTRQGTNTEAFF
TGCGCCAGCACCCGACAGGGAACGAACACTGAAGCTTTCTTT
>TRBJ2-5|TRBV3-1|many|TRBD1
CASSQAVGGKGAQYF
TGTGCCAGCAGCCAAGCCGTAGGGGGCAAGGGAGCCCAGTACTTC
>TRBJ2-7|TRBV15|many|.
CATSRGGPRQAEEQYF
TGTGCCACCAGCAGAGGAGGTCCCCGACAGGCGGAGGAGCAGTACTTC
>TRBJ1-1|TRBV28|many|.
CASSLRWSEAFF
TGTGCCAGCAGTTTACGGTGGTCTGAAGCTTTCTTT
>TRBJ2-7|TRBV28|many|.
CASASNGAGRGEQYF
TGTGCCAGCGCGTCAAATGGGGCAGGCCGAGGCGAGCAGTACTTC
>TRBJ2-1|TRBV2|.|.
CASSDLTGPYNEQFF
TGTGCCAGCAGTGATCTGACAGGACCCTACAATGAGCAGTTCTTC
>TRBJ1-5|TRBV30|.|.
CAWSPGPGQPQHF
TGTGCCTGGAGTCCCGGGCCGGGTCAGCCCCAGCATTTT
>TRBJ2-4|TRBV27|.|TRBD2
CASSTGLAGGLAKNIQYF
TGTGCCAGCAGCACCGGACTAGCGGGAGGGCTAGCCAAAAACATTCAGTACTTC
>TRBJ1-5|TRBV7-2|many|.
CASSLKGGSNQPQHF
TGTGCCAGCAGCTTAAAAGGGGGAAGCAATCAGCCCCAGCATTTT
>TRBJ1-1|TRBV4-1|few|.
CASSLDHREAFF
TGCGCCAGCAGCCTTGACCACCGAGAAGCTTTCTTT
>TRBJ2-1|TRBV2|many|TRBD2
CASKRGGGGTNEQFF
TGTGCCAGCAAGAGAGGCGGGGGGGGCACGAATGAGCAGTTCTTC
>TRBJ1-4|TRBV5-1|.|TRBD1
CASGRGGDEKLFF
TGCGCCAGCGGCAGGGGGGGAGATGAAAAACTGTTTTTT
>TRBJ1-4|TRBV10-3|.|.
CAIRDPTTNEKLFF
TGTGCCATCAGGGACCCAACAACTAATGAAAAACTGTTTTTT
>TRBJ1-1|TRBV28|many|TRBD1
CASSFGDRGNTEAFF
TGTGCCAGCAGTTTCGGGGACAGGGGTAACACTGAAGCTTTCTTT
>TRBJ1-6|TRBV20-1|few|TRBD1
CSAGDSYNSPLHF
TGCAGTGCTGGGGACAGCTATAATTCACCCCTCCACTTT
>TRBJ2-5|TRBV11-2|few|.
CASSQLGRSQETQYF
TGTGCCAGCAGCCAGTTGGGACGGTCCCAAGAGACCCAGTACTTC
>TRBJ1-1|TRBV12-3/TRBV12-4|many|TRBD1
CASSPGTGLGTEAFF
TGTGCCAGCAGCCCTGGGACAGGGTTGGGCACTGAAGCTTTCTTT
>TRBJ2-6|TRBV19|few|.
CASSILGAVASGANVLTF
TGTGCCAGTAGTATACTAGGGGCCGTGGCTTCTGGGGCCAACGTCCTGACTTTC
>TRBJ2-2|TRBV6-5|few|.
CASSYSAGDTGELFF
TGTGCCAGCAGTTACTCTGCAGGGGACACCGGGGAGCTGTTTTTT
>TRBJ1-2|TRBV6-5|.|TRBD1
CASSYSGTGLYGYTF
TGTGCCAGCAGTTACTCCGGGACAGGGCTCTATGGCTACACCTTC
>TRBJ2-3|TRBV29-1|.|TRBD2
CSVGLAGSHRVMQYF
TGCAGCGTTGGACTAGCGGGCAGCCATCGGGTGATGCAGTATTTT
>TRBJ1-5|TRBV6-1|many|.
CASTVTAYSNQPQHF
TGTGCCAGCACCGTGACGGCCTATAGCAATCAGCCCCAGCATTTT
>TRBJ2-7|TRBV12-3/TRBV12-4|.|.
CASSFLRDLGGSEQYF
TGTGCCAGCAGTTTCCTGCGTGATTTGGGGGGCTCCGAGCAGTACTTC
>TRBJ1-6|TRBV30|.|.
CAWSVHLGGLPNSPLHF
TGTGCCTGGAGTGTCCACCTTGGGGGACTCCCGAATTCACCCCTCCACTTT
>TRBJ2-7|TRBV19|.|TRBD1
CASSKRHRGPEEQYF
TGTGCCAGTAGTAAACGACACAGGGGGCCTGAGGAGCAGTACTTC
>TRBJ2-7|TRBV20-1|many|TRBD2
CSALPSGRASYEQYF
TGCAGTGCCCTACCGTCAGGGAGGGCCTCTTACGAGCAGTACTTC
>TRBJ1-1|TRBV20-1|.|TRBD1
CSANRQGFAEAFF
TGCAGTGCTAACCGACAGGGTTTCGCTGAAGCTTTCTTT
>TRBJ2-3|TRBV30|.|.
CAWTRQLLLTDTQYF
TGTGCCTGGACTAGACAGTTACTACTCACAGATACGCAGTATTTT
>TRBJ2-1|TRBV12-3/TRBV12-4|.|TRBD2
CASSYSSSGRGVNNEQFF
TGTGCCAGCAGTTACTCGTCTAGCGGGAGGGGGGTAAACAATGAGCAGTTCTTC
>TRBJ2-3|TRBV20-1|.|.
CSAEDRSSTDTQYF
TGCAGTGCTGAAGACAGGTCTAGCACAGATACGCAGTATTTT
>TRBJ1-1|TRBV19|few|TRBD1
CASSVSQGGGTEAFF
TGTGCCAGTAGTGTTTCTCAGGGGGGAGGCACTGAAGCTTTCTTT
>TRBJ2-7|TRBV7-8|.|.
CASSRDEFYEQYF
TGTGCCAGCAGCAGGGACGAGTTCTACGAGCAGTACTTC
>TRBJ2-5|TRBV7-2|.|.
CASSPSLLGGVETQYF
TGTGCCAGCAGCCCCAGCTTGTTGGGGGGCGTAGAGACCCAGTACTTC
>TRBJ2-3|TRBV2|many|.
CASSRQGGNTDTQYF
TGTGCCAGCAGTCGACAGGGAGGGAACACAGATACGCAGTATTTT
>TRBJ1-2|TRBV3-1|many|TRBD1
CASAGTGKKYGYTF
TGTGCCAGCGCCGGGACAGGAAAGAAATATGGCTACACCTTC